This T cell receptor (beta chain) is drawn from a study of T cell repertoires in cytomegalovirus infection. Study background: Indications of both CMV infection and matching HLA type were provided by public TCR beta signatures.

CDR1 SGHTA and CDR2 FQGNSA come from the germline V gene. The CDR3 is 16 residues long. V lost 4 bases and J 1 base, leaving 13 bases between the germline ends. This clonotype was found a few times. TCRdb ran MiXCR on the reads and lists one entry per CDR3 protein. The sample consists of about 450,000 distinct CDR3 sequences, roughly a third of them appearing once. The V call is TRBV7-2, the J call TRBJ2-2; D is possibly TRBD2 (5 bases). This receptor was taken from a human donor in good health (CMV status not recorded). Some clones in this sample may be carry-over from other donors' samples. The sample consisted of PBMCs. CDR3 loop: CASSYAAGLNTGELFF. The CDR3 nucleotides are TGTGCCAGCAGCTACGCAGCAGGACTGAACACCGGGGAGCTGTTTTTT.